This paragraph reports one T cell receptor (beta chain). The sample holds other DNA sequences that translate to the same CDR3. This sample stems from a study of blood T cell repertoires in COVID-19. Study as a whole: COVID-19 samples collected from the United States, Italy and Spain covered acute and convalescent phases. From T cells, B-cell-depleted T cells, or PBMCs came the material, which was cDNA or gDNA.

Seattle cases were enrolled at active infection and followed longitudinally. Authors' processing steps: Using reference gene primer amplification, nucleated cell counts were estimated. Some clones are missing from TCRdb's copy, which holds only in-frame ones; the method was immunoSEQ multiplex PCR. The V and J calls and clone size were taken over from that table, and D and trimming were inferred from the DNA. Of around 340,000 clones listed, roughly 90% were seen once; the top ten hold less than 5%. The TCR originated in an older woman with COVID-19, enrolled during active disease. Sequencing was done on a sample of peripheral blood.

The DNA for the CDR3 is TGTGCCAGTAGCCGGGACAGGGGTCACACTGAAGCTTTCTTT. Translated, it gives CASSRDRGHTEAFF. The V gene is TRBV19, the J gene TRBJ1-1; 10 bases map to TRBD1. Germline CDR1 reads LNHDA; CDR2 reads SQIVND (reference sequence). The CDR3 sequence is 14 residues long. Trimming cost V 6 bases and J 3 bases; bases outside gene matches: 4.